The 15 T cell receptor beta chains given below trace back to one sample, sequenced in a study of cytomegalovirus exposure and HLA in healthy donors. Amplification used 60 Vbeta primers and 13 Jbeta primers. Sequenced by immunoSEQ multiplex PCR; TCRdb stores in-frame clones only, minus some. The sample holds under 110,000 clones, roughly three quarters seen once. Sequencing was done on a sample of PBMCs. The receptor set was obtained from a man between 35 and 55 years old in good health and CMV-seronegative.

The CDR3 DNA follows: TGCGCCAGCAGAACGACCACAGGGGGCTTTGAAGAGACCCAGTACTTC. It is translated as CASRTTTGGFEETQYF. V gene TRBV4-1 combines with J gene TRBJ2-5; the match to TRBD1 covers 9 bases. CDR3 length: 16 amino acids. V shed 6 bases and J 3 bases; nucleotides not matched to a gene: 11. CDR1 is MGHRA, CDR2 YSYEKL, per germline.

The sample holds one count of this clone. The chain is built from TRBV7-3 and TRBJ2-3, with D perhaps matching TRBD2 (6 bases). Between the trimmed V and J ends, which lost 5 bases and 4 bases, there was a span of 7 bases. The CDR3 runs to 12 residues. In germline, CDR1 is SGHTA, CDR2 FQGTGA. The CDR3 spells CASSGGSDTQYF. CDR3 DNA sequence: TGTGCCAGCAGCGGAGGGTCAGATACGCAGTATTTT.

The chain recombines TRBV6-1 with TRBJ2-5; 10 bases are a match to TRBD2. CDR3 length: 12 amino acids. The trim removed 10 bases at V and 4 bases at J, leaving 3 bases unmatched. CDR1 and CDR2 from the germline V gene are MNHNS and SASEGT. The chain's CDR3 is CATWTSGETQYF. The CDR3, as DNA: TGTGCCACCTGGACTAGCGGAGAGACCCAGTACTTC.

This clone was observed a single time. The V and J genes are TRBV6-6 and TRBJ1-2; D remains unclear. Trimming shortened V by 4 bases and J by 4 bases, and 10 bases separated the two germline ends. CDR1 MNHNY and CDR2 SVGAGI come from the germline V gene (reference sequence). This CDR3 spans 13 amino acids. CDR3 residues: CASSFPLGYGYTF. CDR3 bases: TGTGCCAGCAGTTTCCCACTCGGCTATGGCTACACCTTC.

The chain recombines TRBV7-2 with TRBJ2-7; D possibly corresponds to TRBD2 (6 bases). V lost 0 bases, J lost 5 bases, and 11 bases lay in between. CDR3 size: 14 residues. Germline V gives CDR1 SGHTA, CDR2 FQGNSA. The CDR3 loop reads CASSLAGGLDEQYV. CDR3 bases: TGTGCCAGCAGCTTAGCGGGGGGTTTAGACGAGCAGTACGTC.

A few counts support this clone. The chain couples TRBV7-9 to TRBJ1-1, with 8 bases aligning to TRBD1. Germline V gives CDR1 SEHNR, CDR2 FQNEAQ (reference sequence). CDR3 size: 14 residues. V shed 4 bases and J 5 bases; nucleotides not matched to a gene: 6. This chain's CDR3 is CASSSLTGETEAFF. CDR3 sequence (DNA): TGTGCCAGCAGCTCCCTGACAGGGGAGACTGAAGCTTTCTTT.

The chain couples TRBV2 to TRBJ2-3, with 8 bases that match TRBD2. With V trimmed by 6 bases and J by 4 bases, 6 bases remained unmatched. The CDR3 is 14 residues long. Germline V gene sequence: CDR1 SNHLY, CDR2 FYNNEI. DNA for the CDR3: TGTGCCAGCAGCTACGGGGGGGCAGCAGATACGCAGTATTTT. Translated, it gives CASSYGGAADTQYF.

The rearrangement links TRBV10-3 to TRBJ1-5; 7 bases line up with TRBD1. With V trimmed by 6 bases and J by 2 bases, 7 bases remained unmatched. The CDR3 loop spans 15 amino acids. CDR1 and CDR2 (germline): ENHRY, SYGVKD. As DNA, the CDR3 is TGTGCCATCAGCCCTTCCGGGACAGGCAATCAGCCCCAGCATTTT. Translation gives CAISPSGTGNQPQHF.

This clone has only a few counts. This rearrangement joins TRBV5-5 to TRBJ1-5; D not resolved. Per germline, CDR1 SGHKS and CDR2 YYEKEE (reference sequence). V lost 0 bases and J lost 5, with 15 bases in between. The length of the CDR3 is 16 residues. CDR3 DNA sequence: TGTGCCAGCAGCTTGGGAGACACAGAATGGTATCAGCCCCAGCATTTT. Translating gives CASSLGDTEWYQPQHF.

This clone was detected only once. This CDR3 is also generated by other DNA sequences in the sample. V gene TRBV4-3 combines with J gene TRBJ2-1; the match to TRBD2 covers 7 bases. Germline CDR1 LGHNA, CDR2 YSLEER. CDR3 length: 15 amino acids. Losses at the gene ends were 1 base for V and 0 bases for J; bases not matched to a gene: 0. The DNA for the CDR3 is TGCGCCAGCAGCCAAGGGGGGGGCTCCTACAATGAGCAGTTCTTC. Translation: CASSQGGGSYNEQFF.

V is TRBV11-1 and J is TRBJ1-2; D possibly corresponds to TRBD1 (5 bases). Trimming pared 6 bases from V and 5 bases from J, leaving 10 bases between. This CDR3 is built from 12 residues. CDR1 is SGHAT, CDR2 FQDESV, per germline (reference sequence). The CDR3 is CASSQQVYGYTF. The CDR3 coding sequence is TGTGCCAGCAGTCAACAGGTTTATGGCTACACCTTC.

V gene TRBV29-1 combines with J gene TRBJ1-1; possible D gene TRBD1, 5 bases. This CDR3 contains 13 residues. Trimming cost V 8 bases and J 6 bases, with 19 bases left between them. Germline V gene sequence: CDR1 SQVTM, CDR2 ANQGSEA. The CDR3 region has the DNA TGCAGCTCGCGCCGGCAGACAGACGCTGAAGCTTTCTTT. Translation gives CSSRRQTDAEAFF.

The V gene is TRBV9, the J gene TRBJ2-2, with D maybe TRBD1 (6 bases). The CDR3 runs to 14 residues. The V gene lost 3 bases and the J gene lost 3 bases, with 9 bases spanning the gap. Germline CDR1 and CDR2: SGDLS and YYNGEE. The CDR3 sequence: CASSDRVDTGELFF. The CDR3 bases are TGTGCCAGCAGCGACAGGGTAGACACCGGGGAGCTGTTTTTT.

The V and J genes are TRBV10-3 and TRBJ2-7, with TRBD1 matching over 7 bases. The CDR3 contains 13 residues. Trimming removed 6 bases from V and 7 bases from J; junction bases left unmatched: 9. In germline, CDR1 is ENHRY, CDR2 SYGVKD. The CDR3 protein is CAIRVRQGGEQYV. CDR3 DNA sequence: TGTGCCATCAGAGTCCGACAGGGCGGAGAGCAGTACGTC.

Points on this clone: This CDR3 is also generated by other DNA sequences in the sample. This chain uses TRBV6-1 with TRBJ1-1; possible D gene TRBD1, 5 bases. This CDR3 is built from 12 residues. Germline V gene sequence: CDR1 MNHNS, CDR2 SASEGT. Trimming stripped 5 bases from V and 2 bases from J, with 6 bases between. CDR3 DNA sequence: TGTGCCAGCAGTAGGGGAAACACTGAAGCTTTCTTT. Translating gives CASSRGNTEAFF.